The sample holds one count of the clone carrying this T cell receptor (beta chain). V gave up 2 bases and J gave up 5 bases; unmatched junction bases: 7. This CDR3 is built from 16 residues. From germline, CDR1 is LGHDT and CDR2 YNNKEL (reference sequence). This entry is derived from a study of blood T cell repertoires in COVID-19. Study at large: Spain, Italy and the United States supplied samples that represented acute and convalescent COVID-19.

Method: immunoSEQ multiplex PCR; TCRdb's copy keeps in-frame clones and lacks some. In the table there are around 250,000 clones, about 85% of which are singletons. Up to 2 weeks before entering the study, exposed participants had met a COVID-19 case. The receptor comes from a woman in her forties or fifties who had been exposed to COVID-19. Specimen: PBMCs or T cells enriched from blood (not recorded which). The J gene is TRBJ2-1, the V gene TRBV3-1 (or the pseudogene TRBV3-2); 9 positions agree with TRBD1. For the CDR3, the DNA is TGTGCCAGCAGCCAACCCACAGGGGGCCTCGACAATGAGCAGTTCTTC. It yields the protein CASSQPTGGLDNEQFF.